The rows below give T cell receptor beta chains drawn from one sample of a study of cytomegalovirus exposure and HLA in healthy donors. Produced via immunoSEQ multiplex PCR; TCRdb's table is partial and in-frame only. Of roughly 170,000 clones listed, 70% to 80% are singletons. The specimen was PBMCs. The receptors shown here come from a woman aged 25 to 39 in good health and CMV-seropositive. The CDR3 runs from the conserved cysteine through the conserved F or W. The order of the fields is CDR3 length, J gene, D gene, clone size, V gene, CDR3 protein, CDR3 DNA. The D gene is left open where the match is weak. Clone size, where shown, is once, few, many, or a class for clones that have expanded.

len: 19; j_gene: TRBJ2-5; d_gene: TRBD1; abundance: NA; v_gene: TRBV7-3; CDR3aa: CASSLDPRGQGRIQETQYF; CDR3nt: TGTGCCAGCAGCTTAGACCCGCGAGGACAGGGCAGGATTCAAGAGACCCAGTACTTC
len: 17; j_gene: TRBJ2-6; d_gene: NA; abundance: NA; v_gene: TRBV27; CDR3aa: CASPHRQDRSGANVLTF; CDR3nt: TGTGCCAGCCCCCACAGGCAGGACCGCTCTGGGGCCAACGTCCTGACTTTC
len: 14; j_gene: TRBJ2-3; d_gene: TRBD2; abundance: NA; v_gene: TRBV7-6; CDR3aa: CASSWAGGPDTQYF; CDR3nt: TGTGCCAGCAGTTGGGCGGGAGGGCCAGATACGCAGTATTTT
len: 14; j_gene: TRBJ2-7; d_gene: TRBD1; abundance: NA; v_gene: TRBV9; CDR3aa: CASSSNRGINEQYF; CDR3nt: TGTGCCAGCAGCTCAAACAGGGGAATAAACGAGCAGTACTTC
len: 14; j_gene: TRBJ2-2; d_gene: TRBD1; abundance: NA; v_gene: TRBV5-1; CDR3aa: CASRTGGRTGELFF; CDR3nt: TGCGCCAGCAGGACAGGGGGCAGGACCGGGGAGCTGTTTTTT
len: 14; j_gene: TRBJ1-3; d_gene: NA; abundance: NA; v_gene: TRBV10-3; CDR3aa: CAISESGGLDTIYF; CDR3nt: TGTGCCATCAGTGAGTCCGGAGGGCTGGACACCATATATTTT
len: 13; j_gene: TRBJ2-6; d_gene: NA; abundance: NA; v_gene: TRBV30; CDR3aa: CAYQGSGANVLTF; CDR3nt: TGTGCCTACCAGGGGTCTGGGGCCAACGTCCTGACTTTC
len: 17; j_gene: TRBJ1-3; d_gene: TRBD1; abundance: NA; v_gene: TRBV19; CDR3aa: CASSTLGTGSSGNTIYF; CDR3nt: TGTGCCAGTAGTACCCTCGGGACAGGCAGCTCTGGAAACACCATATATTTT
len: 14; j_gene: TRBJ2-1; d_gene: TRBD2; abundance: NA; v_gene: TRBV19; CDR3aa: CASNPSGGGNEQFF; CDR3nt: TGTGCCAGTAATCCGAGCGGGGGGGGCAATGAGCAGTTCTTC
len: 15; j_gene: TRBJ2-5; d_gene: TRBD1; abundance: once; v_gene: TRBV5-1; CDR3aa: CASSAAPDRGQTQYF; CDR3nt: TGCGCCAGCAGCGCCGCTCCCGACAGGGGCCAGACCCAGTACTTC
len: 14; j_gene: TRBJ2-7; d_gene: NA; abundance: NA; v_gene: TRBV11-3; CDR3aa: CASTDGRGAYEQYF; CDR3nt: TGTGCCAGCACCGACGGCAGGGGGGCCTACGAGCAGTACTTC
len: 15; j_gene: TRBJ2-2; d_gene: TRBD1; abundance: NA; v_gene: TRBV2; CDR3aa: CASSEETGVAGELFF; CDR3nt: TGTGCCAGCAGTGAGGAGACAGGGGTCGCCGGGGAGCTGTTTTTT
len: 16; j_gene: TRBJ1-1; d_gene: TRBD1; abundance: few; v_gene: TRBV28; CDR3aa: CASSPQTGERRTEAFF; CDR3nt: TGTGCCAGCAGTCCCCAGACAGGGGAGAGACGGACTGAAGCTTTCTTT
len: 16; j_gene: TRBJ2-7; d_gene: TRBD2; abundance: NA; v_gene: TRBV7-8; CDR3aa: CASSSRTRTFNYEQYF; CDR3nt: TGTGCCAGCAGCTCCCGGACTAGGACGTTCAACTACGAGCAGTACTTC
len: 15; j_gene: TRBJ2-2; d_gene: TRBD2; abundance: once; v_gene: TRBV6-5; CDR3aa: CASSRAGGSTGELFF; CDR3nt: TGTGCCAGCAGTAGAGCGGGAGGTAGCACCGGGGAGCTGTTTTTT